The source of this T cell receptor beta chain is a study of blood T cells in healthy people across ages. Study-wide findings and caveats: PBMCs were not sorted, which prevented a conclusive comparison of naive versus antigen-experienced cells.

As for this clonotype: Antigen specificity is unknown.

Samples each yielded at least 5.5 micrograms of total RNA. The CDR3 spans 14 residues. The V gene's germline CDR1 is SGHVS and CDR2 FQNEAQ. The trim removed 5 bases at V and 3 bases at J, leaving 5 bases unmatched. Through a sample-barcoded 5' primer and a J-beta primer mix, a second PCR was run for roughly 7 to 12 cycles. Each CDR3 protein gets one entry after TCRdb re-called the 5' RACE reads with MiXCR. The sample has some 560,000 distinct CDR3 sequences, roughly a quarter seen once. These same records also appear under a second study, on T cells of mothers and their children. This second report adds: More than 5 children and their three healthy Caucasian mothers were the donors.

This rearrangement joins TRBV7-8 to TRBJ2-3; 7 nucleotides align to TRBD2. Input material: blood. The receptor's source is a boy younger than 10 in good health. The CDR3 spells CASSRWGGTDTQYF. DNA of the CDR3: TGTGCCAGCAGCCGGTGGGGGGGGACAGATACGCAGTATTTT.